A single sample gave rise to the 3 T cell receptor beta chains below, sequenced in a study of T cell repertoires in cytomegalovirus infection. From the reads, TCRdb called clonotypes with MiXCR, one entry per CDR3 protein. The sample yields under 150,000 distinct CDR3 sequences, 20% to 30% seen once. Their specific antigens are unknown. The sequencing sample was made of PBMCs, sequenced either directly or after in vitro stimulation (not recorded which). These receptors originate from a human donor in good health (CMV status not recorded). Some clones in this sample may be carry-over from other donors' samples.

Only a few counts were recorded for this clonotype. The rearrangement joins TRBV6-2 or TRBV6-3 to TRBJ2-1; 10 bases are a match to TRBD2. V dropped 2 bases and J dropped 9; count of bases not matched to a gene: 1. The CDR3 length is 13 residues. CDR1 and CDR2 (germline): MNHEY, SVGEGT. The CDR3 nucleotides are TGTGCCAGCAGTTACGGACTAGCGGTTGAGCAGTTCTTC. Translated, it gives CASSYGLAVEQFF.

V gene TRBV28 combines with J gene TRBJ1-1; maybe TRBD1 (5 bases). Germline V CDR1 and CDR2: MDHEN, SYDVKM. Trimming took 6 bases from V and 2 from J, leaving 19 bases between them. The CDR3 loop spans 16 amino acids. The CDR3 nucleotides are TGTGCCAGCAGCTCAGGACATATCGTGGGTAACACTGAAGCTTTCTTT. As protein: CASSSGHIVGNTEAFF.

This clonotype occurred a few times. The chain's CDR3 is CASSFSLESETQYF. The CDR3 bases are TGTGCCAGCAGCTTTTCACTAGAGTCGGAGACCCAGTACTTC. V gene TRBV7-3 combines with J gene TRBJ2-5; D may be TRBD2 (5 bases). In germline, CDR1 is SGHTA, CDR2 FQGTGA. The CDR3 contains 14 residues. The V end lost 3 bases, the J end lost 5 bases, and 13 bases lay between the germline ends. Based on the CDR3 plus reference TRBV7-3 and TRBJ2-5, the full variable domain is GAGVSQTPSNKVTEKGKYVELRCDPISGHTALYWYRQSLGQGPEFLIYFQGTGAADDSGLPNDRFFAVRPEGSVSTLKIQRTERGDSAVYLCASSFSLESETQYFGPGTRLLVL.